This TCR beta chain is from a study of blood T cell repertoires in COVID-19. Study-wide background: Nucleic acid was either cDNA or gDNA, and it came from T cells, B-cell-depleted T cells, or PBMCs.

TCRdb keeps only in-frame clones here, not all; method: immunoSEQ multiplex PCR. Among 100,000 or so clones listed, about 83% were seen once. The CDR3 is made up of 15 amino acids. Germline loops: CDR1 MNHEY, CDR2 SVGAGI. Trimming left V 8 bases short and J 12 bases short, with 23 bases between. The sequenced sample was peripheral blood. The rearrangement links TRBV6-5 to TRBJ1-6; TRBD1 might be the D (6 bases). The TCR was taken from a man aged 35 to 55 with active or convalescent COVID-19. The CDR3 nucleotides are TGTGCCAGCGGGACACTCGAAGCCTTCTGGTTACCCCTCCACTTT. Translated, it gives CASGTLEAFWLPLHF.